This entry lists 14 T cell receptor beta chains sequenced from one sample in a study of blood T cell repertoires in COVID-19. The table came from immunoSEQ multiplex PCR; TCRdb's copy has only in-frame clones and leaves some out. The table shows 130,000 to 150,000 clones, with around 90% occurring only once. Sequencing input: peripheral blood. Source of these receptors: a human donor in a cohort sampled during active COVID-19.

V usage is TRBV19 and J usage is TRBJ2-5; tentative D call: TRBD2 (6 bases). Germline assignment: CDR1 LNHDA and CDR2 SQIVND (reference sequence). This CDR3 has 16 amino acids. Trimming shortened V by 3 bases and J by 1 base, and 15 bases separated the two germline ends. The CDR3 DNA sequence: TGTGCCAGTAGTATTTTGGGAGGTGGAGGCCAAGAGACCCAGTACTTC. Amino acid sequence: CASSILGGGGQETQYF.

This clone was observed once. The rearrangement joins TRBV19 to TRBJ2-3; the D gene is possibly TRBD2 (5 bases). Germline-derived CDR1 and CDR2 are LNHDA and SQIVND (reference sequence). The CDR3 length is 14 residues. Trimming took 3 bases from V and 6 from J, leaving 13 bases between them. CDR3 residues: CASSMSASPDTQYF. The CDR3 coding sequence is TGTGCCAGTAGTATGTCGGCTAGCCCCGATACGCAGTATTTT. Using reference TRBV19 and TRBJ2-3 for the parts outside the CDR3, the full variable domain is DGGITQSPKYLFRKEGQNVTLSCEQNLNHDAMYWYRQDPGQGLRLIYYSQIVNDFQKGDIAEGYSVSREKKESFPLTVTSAQKNPTAFYLCASSMSASPDTQYFGPGTRLTVL.

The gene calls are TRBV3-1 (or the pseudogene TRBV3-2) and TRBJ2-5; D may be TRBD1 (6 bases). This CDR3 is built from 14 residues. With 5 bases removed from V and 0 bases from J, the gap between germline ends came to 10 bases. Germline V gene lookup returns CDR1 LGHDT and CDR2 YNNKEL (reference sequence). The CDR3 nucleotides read TGTGCCAGCAGCACCCGACAGGACCAAGAGACCCAGTACTTC. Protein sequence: CASSTRQDQETQYF.

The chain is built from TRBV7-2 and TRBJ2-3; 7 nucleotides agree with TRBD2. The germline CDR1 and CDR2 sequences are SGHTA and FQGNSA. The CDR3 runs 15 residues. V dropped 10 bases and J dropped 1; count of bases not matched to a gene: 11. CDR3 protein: CATKNPGGGTDTQYF. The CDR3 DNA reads TGTGCCACAAAAAACCCTGGGGGGGGCACAGATACGCAGTATTTT.

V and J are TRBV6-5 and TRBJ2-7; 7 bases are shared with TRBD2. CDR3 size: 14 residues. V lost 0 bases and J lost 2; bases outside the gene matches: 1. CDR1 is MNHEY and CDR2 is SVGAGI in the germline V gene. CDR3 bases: TGTGCCAGCAGTTACTCCGGGGGGACCTACGAGCAGTACTTC. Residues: CASSYSGGTYEQYF.

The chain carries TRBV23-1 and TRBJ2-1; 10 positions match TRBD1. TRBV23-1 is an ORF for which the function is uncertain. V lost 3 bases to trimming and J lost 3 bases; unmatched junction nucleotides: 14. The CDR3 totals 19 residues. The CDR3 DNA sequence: TGCGCCAGCAGTCAGCGACCCGGGACAGGGGAGGCCCGCTACAATGAGCAGTTCTTC. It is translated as CASSQRPGTGEARYNEQFF.

This CDR3 reads CASSNPTGLASYEQYF. For the CDR3, the DNA is TGTGCCAGCAGCAACCCTACGGGACTGGCCTCCTACGAGCAGTACTTC. The V gene is TRBV5-4, the J gene TRBJ2-7; a weak D match, TRBD2 (6 bases). Germline CDR1 and CDR2: SGHNT and YYREEE (reference sequence). Trimming stripped 4 bases from V and 0 bases from J, with 17 bases between. The CDR3 is made up of 16 amino acids.

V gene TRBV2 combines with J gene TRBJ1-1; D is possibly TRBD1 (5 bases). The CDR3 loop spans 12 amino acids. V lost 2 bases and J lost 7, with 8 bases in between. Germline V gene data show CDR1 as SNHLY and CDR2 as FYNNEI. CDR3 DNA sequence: TGTGCCAGCAGTGAAAGGGGACTTGAAGCTTTCTTT. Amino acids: CASSERGLEAFF.

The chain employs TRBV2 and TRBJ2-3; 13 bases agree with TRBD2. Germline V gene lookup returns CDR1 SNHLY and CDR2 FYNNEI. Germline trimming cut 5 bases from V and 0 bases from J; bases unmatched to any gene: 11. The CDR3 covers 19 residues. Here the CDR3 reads CASSLGGLAGAASTDTQYF. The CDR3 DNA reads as TGTGCCAGCAGTCTAGGTGGACTAGCGGGGGCCGCTAGCACAGATACGCAGTATTTT.

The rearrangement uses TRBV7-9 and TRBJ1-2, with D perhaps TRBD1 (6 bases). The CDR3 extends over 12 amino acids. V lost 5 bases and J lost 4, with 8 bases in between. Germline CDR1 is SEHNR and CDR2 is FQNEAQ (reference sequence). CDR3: CASSQDSYGYTF. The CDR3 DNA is TGTGCCAGCAGCCAGGACAGCTATGGCTACACCTTC. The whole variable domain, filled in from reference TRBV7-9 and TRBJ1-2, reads DTGVSQNPRHKITKRGQNVTFRCDPISEHNRLYWYRQTLGQGPEFLTYFQNEAQLEKSRLLSDRFSAERPKGSFSTLEIQRTEQGDSAMYLCASSQDSYGYTFGSGTRLTVV.

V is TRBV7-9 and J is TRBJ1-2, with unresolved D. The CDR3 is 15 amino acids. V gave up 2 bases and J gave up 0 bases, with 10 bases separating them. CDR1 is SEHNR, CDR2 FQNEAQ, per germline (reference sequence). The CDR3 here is CASSLQASSNYGYTF. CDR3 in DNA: TGTGCCAGCAGCTTACAGGCATCTTCTAACTATGGCTACACCTTC.

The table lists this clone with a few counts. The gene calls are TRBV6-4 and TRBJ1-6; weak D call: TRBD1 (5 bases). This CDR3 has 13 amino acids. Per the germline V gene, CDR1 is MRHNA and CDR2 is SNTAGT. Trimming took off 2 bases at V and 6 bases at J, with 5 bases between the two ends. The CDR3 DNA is TGTGCCAGCAGTGACAGGGGTAATTCACCCCTCCACTTT. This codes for CASSDRGNSPLHF.

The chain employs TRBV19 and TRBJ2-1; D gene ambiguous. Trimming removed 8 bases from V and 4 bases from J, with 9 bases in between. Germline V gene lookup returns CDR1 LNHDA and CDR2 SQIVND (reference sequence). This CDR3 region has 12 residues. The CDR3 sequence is CASQTPYNEQFF. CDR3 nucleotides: TGTGCCAGTCAAACACCGTACAATGAGCAGTTCTTC.

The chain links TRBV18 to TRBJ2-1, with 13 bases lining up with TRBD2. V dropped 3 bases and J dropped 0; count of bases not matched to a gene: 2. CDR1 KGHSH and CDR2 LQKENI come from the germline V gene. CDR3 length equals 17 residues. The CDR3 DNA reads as TGTGCCAGCTCACCGACTAGCGGGGGGAGCTCCTACAATGAGCAGTTCTTC. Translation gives CASSPTSGGSSYNEQFF.